The rows below give T cell receptor beta chains drawn from one sample of a study of metastatic and nonmetastatic thyroid tumors. MiXCR reprocessed the PCR reads for TCRdb. The data contain around 34,000 clones, less than 30% of them singletons. The sample consisted of blood. The source is a female donor with papillary thyroid cancer or a benign thyroid nodule (not recorded which). Some clones in this sample may be carry-over from other donors' samples. The CDR3 runs from the conserved cysteine through the conserved F or W. A D gene is named only where the DNA matches it firmly. Only some rows state a clone size, as once, few, many or a class for expanded clones.

TGTGCCAGCAGCTTAGGCGGGATTGGCTCCTACGAGCAGTACTTC	CASSLGGIGSYEQYF	TRBV11-2	TRBJ2-7	.	.
TGTGCCAGCAGTTTATGGGGGGTGTTTGGAGCTTTCTTT	CASSLWGVFGAFF	TRBV27	TRBJ1-1	.	.
TGTGCCAGCAGCTTAGGAGGGCCCGGGACGACAGATACGCAGTATTTT	CASSLGGPGTTDTQYF	TRBV11-3	TRBJ2-3	.	many
TGTGCCAGCAGCTTGGTGGGAGGGCTGGGGCCCACTGAAGCTTTCTTT	CASSLVGGLGPTEAFF	TRBV7-3	TRBJ1-1	.	many
TGTGCCAGCAGCGTAGGGGGGGGTTTT	CASSVGGGF	TRBV9	TRBJ1-5	.	many
TGTGCCAGCAGTTACCGGTCGCGGGGCGCCGGGGAGCTGTTTTTT	CASSYRSRGAGELFF	TRBV6-5	TRBJ2-2	.	many
TGTGCCAGCAGTACCCGGAACGTGGCACGCTCCTACAATGAGCAGTTCTTC	CASSTRNVARSYNEQFF	TRBV6-5	TRBJ2-1	.	medium-sized
TGTGCCAGCAGCTTGTTACAGGGGGGCACTGAAGCTTTCTTT	CASSLLQGGTEAFF	TRBV5-4	TRBJ1-1	TRBD1	many
TGCAGTTCTAGATATTGGCAGACCTACAATGAGCAGTTCTTC	CSSRYWQTYNEQFF	TRBV20-1	TRBJ2-1	.	once
TGTGCCAGCAGCGGCCGGGACAGAAAGAATTCACCCCTCCACTTT	CASSGRDRKNSPLHF	TRBV7-2	TRBJ1-6	TRBD1	.
TGCAGTGCTAGAATCGGAGCGGGGGGGCCCGGGGAGCTGTTTTTT	CSARIGAGGPGELFF	TRBV20-1	TRBJ2-2	TRBD2	many
TGTGCCAGCAGTCCCCGGCGGGGGTTCGGCACAGATACGCAGTATTTT	CASSPRRGFGTDTQYF	TRBV6-1	TRBJ2-3	TRBD2	.
TGTGCCAGCAGCTCCCGTGGCACTGGCTACACCTTC	CASSSRGTGYTF	TRBV7-2	TRBJ1-2	.	many
TGCAGTACCCGATACGGGAGCTCCTACGAGCAGTACTTC	CSTRYGSSYEQYF	TRBV20-1	TRBJ2-7	.	medium-sized
TGCGCCAGCAGCCAAGAGGTCCGGCGTTATACCTACAATGAGCAGTTCTTC	CASSQEVRRYTYNEQFF	TRBV4-1	TRBJ2-1	.	many
TGTGCCAGCAGCCAGACTAGCGGGGGATACGAGCAGTACTTC	CASSQTSGGYEQYF	TRBV7-2	TRBJ2-7	TRBD2	few
TGTGCCAGCAGCCTTGATCGCGGGGGGGCGGCCTACGAGCAGTACTTC	CASSLDRGGAAYEQYF	TRBV5-5	TRBJ2-7	TRBD2	.
TGTGCCAGTGGGGCCGCGGTATCGGTCTACGAGCAGTACTTC	CASGAAVSVYEQYF	TRBV28	TRBJ2-7	.	.
TGCAGTGCCCGCAAGGACCCGAACACTGAAGCTTTCTTT	CSARKDPNTEAFF	TRBV20-1	TRBJ1-1	.	many
TGTGCCAGCAGTGAAAGACAGGGGCTGTACGAGCAGTACTTC	CASSERQGLYEQYF	TRBV6-1	TRBJ2-7	TRBD1	few
TGTGCCAGCGGGCCGGGAAGCACAGATACGCAGTATTTT	CASGPGSTDTQYF	TRBV27	TRBJ2-3	.	many
TGTGCCAGCAGCGCCGGGCAGGGGTACAATGAGCAGTTCTTC	CASSAGQGYNEQFF	TRBV9	TRBJ2-1	.	many
TGTGCCAGCAGTCCGGGACAGACCCGGGGGGAGCAGTACTTC	CASSPGQTRGEQYF	TRBV12-3/TRBV12-4	TRBJ2-7	.	medium-sized
TGTGCCAGCAGTTGGGGACAGACAGGGGAGCAGTACTTC	CASSWGQTGEQYF	TRBV12-3/TRBV12-4	TRBJ2-7	TRBD1	.
TGTGCCAGCGGCGATGGGACAGGGGGGACTGAAGCTTTCTTT	CASGDGTGGTEAFF	TRBV6-4	TRBJ1-1	TRBD1	.
TGTGCCAGCAGTTGGACAGGAGGGCACACTGAAGCTTTCTTT	CASSWTGGHTEAFF	TRBV27	TRBJ1-1	TRBD1	many
TGTGCCAGCAGCTTCTTAACTGAAGCTTTCTTT	CASSFLTEAFF	TRBV11-3	TRBJ1-1	.	many
TGTGCCAGCTCCCGACCACAGGGGAAGCAGTACTTC	CASSRPQGKQYF	TRBV18	TRBJ2-7	TRBD1	.
TGTGCCAGCAGTTTAACTAAGGGGGCTGCCGGGGAGCTGTTTTTT	CASSLTKGAAGELFF	TRBV6-2/TRBV6-3	TRBJ2-2	TRBD1	medium-sized
TGTGCCAGCAGCTTGGATGGCAGGCCTCCGCGGATATATGGCTACACCTTC	CASSLDGRPPRIYGYTF	TRBV5-4	TRBJ1-2	.	many
TGTGCCAGCATTGCGGGCGGACACCTAAAGGGGCTAGATACTCAGTATTTT	CASIAGGHLKGLDTQYF	TRBV6-1	TRBJ2-3	.	.
TGCAGTGCTCCCAGTGGGAGGGCTTCAGATACGCAGTATTTT	CSAPSGRASDTQYF	TRBV20-1	TRBJ2-3	TRBD2	.
TGTGCCGGCAGAGAAGCGACAGGGGCTAATCAGCCCCAGCATTTT	CAGREATGANQPQHF	TRBV2	TRBJ1-5	TRBD1	many
TGTGCCAGCAGTTTAAATTCAGGGTTAGCAGATACGCAGTATTTT	CASSLNSGLADTQYF	TRBV27	TRBJ2-3	.	.
TGTGCCAGCAGCACTGGTACGGTCTTGTATTTT	CASSTGTVLYF	TRBV5-6	TRBJ2-3	.	.
TGTGCCAGCAGTTTAGGATGGGGGGCTGTTGGAAACACCATATATTTT	CASSLGWGAVGNTIYF	TRBV28	TRBJ1-3	.	many
TGTGCCAGCAGCGCCAGGGTGTTCCCCTCCTACAATGAGCAGTTCTTC	CASSARVFPSYNEQFF	TRBV9	TRBJ2-1	.	many
TGCGCCAGCAGCTTAGGACTAGCGGGAGGAAGGTCAGATACGCAGTATTTT	CASSLGLAGGRSDTQYF	TRBV5-1	TRBJ2-3	TRBD2	once
TGTGCCAGTAGCGGACAGGGGGACTATGGCTACACCTTC	CASSGQGDYGYTF	TRBV19	TRBJ1-2	TRBD1	few
TGTGCCAGCAGGGTAGGGGAGACGACTGAAGCTTTCTTT	CASRVGETTEAFF	TRBV6-1	TRBJ1-1	.	few
TGTGCCAGCAGTGAGTTGACCTACGAGCAGTACTTC	CASSELTYEQYF	TRBV2	TRBJ2-7	.	few
TGTGCCAGCAGCCTGACCGCATTCAACTATGGCTACACCTTC	CASSLTAFNYGYTF	TRBV7-2	TRBJ1-2	.	.
TGTGCCACCAGCAGTTTACAGGGAGGGGATGGCTACACCTTC	CATSSLQGGDGYTF	TRBV15	TRBJ1-2	.	.
TGTGCCTGGAGCCTAGCAAGCGAGCAGTACTTC	CAWSLASEQYF	TRBV30	TRBJ2-7	.	medium-sized
TGTGCCAGCAGTTACTACAGGTCCTCCTACGAGCAGTACTTC	CASSYYRSSYEQYF	TRBV6-2/TRBV6-3	TRBJ2-7	.	few
TGCGCCAGCAGCTTGGAACTAGCGGGAGGATATGGGGCCAACGTCCTGACTTTC	CASSLELAGGYGANVLTF	TRBV5-1	TRBJ2-6	TRBD2	many
TGTGCCAGCAGTTATGTTAACACTGAAGCTTTCTTT	CASSYVNTEAFF	TRBV6-1	TRBJ1-1	.	medium-sized
TGTGCCGGCAGCCGTATCATGAACACTGAAGCTTTCTTT	CAGSRIMNTEAFF	TRBV28	TRBJ1-1	.	.
TGTGCCAGCAGTTTTGGGTTAGCGGGGCCAGATACGCAGTATTTT	CASSFGLAGPDTQYF	TRBV12-3/TRBV12-4	TRBJ2-3	TRBD2	many
TGTGCCAGCAGCGATAGCGGGAACGAGCAGTACTTC	CASSDSGNEQYF	TRBV9	TRBJ2-7	TRBD2	many
TGTGCCAGCAGTTATTCCGACAGGAACACCGGGGAGCCGTTTTTT	CASSYSDRNTGEPFF	TRBV28	TRBJ2-2	.	few